This TCR beta chain was documented in a study of post-analysis software for immune sequencing data. Overall study results and limits: Controls had lower frequencies than patients of about 5 TRBV segments, which included TRBV5-6, TRBV5-1 and TRBV20-1.

The TCR beta cDNA libraries contained unique molecular identifiers. Yield was roughly 500,000 cDNA molecules from around 1 to 9.1 million T cells. TCRdb re-analysed the PCR reads in MiXCR, keeping a single row per CDR3 protein. This sample carries about 620,000 distinct CDR3 sequences, roughly 46% of them seen once, and the ten largest clones take roughly 1.7%. V was clipped by 5 bases and J by 3 bases; unmatched bases: 5. The CDR3 is 14 amino acids. About this clonotype itself: Its antigen remains unidentified.

The receptor was isolated from a girl aged 10 to 17 with multiple sclerosis. This rearrangement joins TRBV12-3 or TRBV12-4 to TRBJ2-7; 9 positions match TRBD2. The sample comprised blood. The CDR3 loop is CASSASGTLYEQYF. The DNA of the CDR3 is TGTGCCAGCAGTGCTAGCGGGACTCTCTACGAGCAGTACTTC.